Detailed here is one TCR beta chain. Which antigen it targets is not known. Base qualities were left out, and no much larger clone turns up one base away. For TCR Vbeta sequencing, memory CD4+ T cells were sorted ex vivo from the peripheral blood of both healthy controls and narcolepsy patients. These data originate in a study of T cells in narcolepsy (dated by TCRdb to the late 2010s). About the full investigation: Patients with narcolepsy type 1 or type 2 (NT1, NT2) and healthy control donors were enrolled in the study. The study sought autoreactive T cells targeting hypocretin neuron self-antigens (hypocretin, TRIB2) in narcolepsy patients, using TCR Vbeta sequencing to track clonotypes in blood and CSF. What the study reported, not specific to this receptor: Autoreactive clonotypes were reported to be detected serially in the blood of the same patients and of different patients, but not in the blood of healthy controls. Patients and controls had similar numbers of sequenced blood memory CD4+ clonotypes, with averages of roughly 38,000 in patients and some 35,000 in controls. No sequences matching autoreactive T cell clones were present in some of the blood memory CD4+ repertoires from patients and controls. In plots comparing CSF and blood CD4+ T cell clonotypes from the same patient, HCRT-specific and TRIB2-specific autoreactive clonotypes were highlighted.

Including cysteine and phenylalanine, the CDR3 has 13 amino acids. The sequence is cut down to CDR3 DNA, 39 bases in frame from base 1. The germline V gene (reference sequence) gives CDR1 as LNHDA and CDR2 as SQIVND. V is clipped by 8 bases and J by 3 bases, and the sequence between their germline boundaries is 13 bases long. Receptors were amplified or captured by the immunoSEQ multiplex PCR assay. TCRdb mirrors the immuneACCESS table, restricted to in-frame sequences. Some clones are absent from its copies; in checked studies, under half trace to an unresolved V gene, and the reason for the others is unknown. Counted in this sample were 30,000 to 35,000 clones; about 85% of them appeared once. 1% to 1.2% of the sample belongs to the ten largest clones.

The chain couples TRBV19 to TRBJ1-2; a tentative D call is TRBD1 (6 bases match). Sequencing was carried out using memory (CD45RA-) CD4+ T cells from blood. Sample cell subset or site, as interpreted from the label and publication: memory T cells sorted ex vivo from peripheral blood. The sequence was collected from a human donor in good health. The CDR3 here reads CASQTRGDYGYTF. In nucleotide form, the sequence is TGTGCCAGTCAGACCAGGGGAGACTATGGCTACACCTTC.